This TCR beta chain came from a study of cytomegalovirus exposure and HLA in healthy donors. Primers: 60 Vbeta forward and 13 Jbeta reverse. Assay: immunoSEQ multiplex PCR; the TCRdb copy retains only in-frame clones and omits some. The sample holds 200,000 to 250,000 clones, about four fifths seen once. Germline V gives CDR1 WSHSY, CDR2 SAAADI. V shed 0 bases and J shed 7 bases, with 10 bases lying between them. This CDR3 region has 14 residues. The source material was PBMCs. The clonotype comes from a man aged 30-40 years in good health and CMV-seronegative. This chain joins TRBV10-2 and TRBJ1-5; maybe TRBD1 (5 bases). CDR3: CASSESGGQQPQHF. DNA of the CDR3: TGCGCCAGCAGTGAGTCGGGGGGTCAACAGCCCCAGCATTTT.